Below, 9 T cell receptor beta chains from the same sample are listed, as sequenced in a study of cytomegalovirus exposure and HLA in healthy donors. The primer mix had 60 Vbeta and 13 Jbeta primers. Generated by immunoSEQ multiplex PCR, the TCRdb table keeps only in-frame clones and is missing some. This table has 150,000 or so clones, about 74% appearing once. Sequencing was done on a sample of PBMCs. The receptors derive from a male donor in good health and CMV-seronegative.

CDR3 residues: CASSQDVGSSTDTQYF. The CDR3, as DNA: TGTGCCAGCAGCCAAGACGTCGGGAGTAGCACAGATACGCAGTATTTT. The chain uses TRBV14 and TRBJ2-3; a possible D gene is TRBD2 (6 bases). V gave up 0 bases and J gave up 0 bases, with 10 bases separating them. Germline values: CDR1 SGHDN, CDR2 FVKESK. CDR3 length: 16 residues. Full variable domain (missing parts from reference TRBV14 and TRBJ2-3): EAGVTQFPSHSVIEKGQTVTLRCDPISGHDNLYWYRRVMGKEIKFLLHFVKESKQDESGMPNNRFLAERTGGTYSTLKVQPAELEDSGVYFCASSQDVGSSTDTQYFGPGTRLTVL.

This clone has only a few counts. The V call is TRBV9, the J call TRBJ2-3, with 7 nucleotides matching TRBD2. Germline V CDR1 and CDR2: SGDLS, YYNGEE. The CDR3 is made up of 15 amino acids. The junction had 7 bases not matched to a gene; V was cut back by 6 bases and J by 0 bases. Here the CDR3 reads CASTKRERSTDTQYF. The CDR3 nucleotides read TGTGCCAGCACGAAGCGGGAACGGAGCACAGATACGCAGTATTTT.

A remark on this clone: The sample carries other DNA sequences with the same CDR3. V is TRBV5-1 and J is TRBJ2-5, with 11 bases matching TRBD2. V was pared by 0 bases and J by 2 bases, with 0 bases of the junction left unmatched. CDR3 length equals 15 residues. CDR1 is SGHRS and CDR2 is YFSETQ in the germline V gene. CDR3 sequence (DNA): TGCGCCAGCAGCTTGGGACTAGCGGGGCAAGAGACCCAGTACTTC. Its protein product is CASSLGLAGQETQYF. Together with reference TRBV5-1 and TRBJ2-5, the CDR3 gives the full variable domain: KAGVTQTPRYLIKTRGQQVTLSCSPISGHRSVSWYQQTPGQGLQFLFEYFSETQRNKGNFPGRFSGRQFSNSRSEMNVSTLELGDSALYLCASSLGLAGQETQYFGPGTRLLVL.

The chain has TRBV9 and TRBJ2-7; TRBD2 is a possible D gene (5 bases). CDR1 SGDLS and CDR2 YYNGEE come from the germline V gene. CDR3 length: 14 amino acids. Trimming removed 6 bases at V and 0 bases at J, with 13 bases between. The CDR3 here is CASNPTGSSYEQYF. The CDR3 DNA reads TGTGCCAGCAACCCGACGGGGAGCTCCTACGAGCAGTACTTC.

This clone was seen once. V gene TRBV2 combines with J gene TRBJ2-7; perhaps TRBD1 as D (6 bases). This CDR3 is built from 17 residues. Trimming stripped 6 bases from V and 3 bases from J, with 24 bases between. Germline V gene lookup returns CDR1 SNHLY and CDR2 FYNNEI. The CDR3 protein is CASRAIPKDRVIYEQYF. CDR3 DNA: TGTGCCAGCAGAGCGATCCCAAAGGACAGAGTCATCTACGAGCAGTACTTC.

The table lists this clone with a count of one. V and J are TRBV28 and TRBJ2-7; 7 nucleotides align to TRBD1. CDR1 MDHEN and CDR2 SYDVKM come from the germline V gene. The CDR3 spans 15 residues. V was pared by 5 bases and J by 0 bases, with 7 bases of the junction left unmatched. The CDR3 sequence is CASSGGQAISYEQYF. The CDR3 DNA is TGTGCCAGCAGTGGCGGACAGGCGATCTCCTACGAGCAGTACTTC.

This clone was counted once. CDR3 sequence: CASSRPGGGRTEAFF. The CDR3, as DNA: TGTGCCAGCAGCCGGCCTGGGGGGGGTAGGACTGAAGCTTTCTTT. The rearrangement links TRBV11-2 to TRBJ1-1; TRBD1 is a possible D gene (5 bases). The CDR3 spans 15 residues. Looked up from germline, CDR1 is SGHAT and CDR2 is FQNNGV. V was cut by 5 bases and J by 5 bases, with 18 bases left in between.

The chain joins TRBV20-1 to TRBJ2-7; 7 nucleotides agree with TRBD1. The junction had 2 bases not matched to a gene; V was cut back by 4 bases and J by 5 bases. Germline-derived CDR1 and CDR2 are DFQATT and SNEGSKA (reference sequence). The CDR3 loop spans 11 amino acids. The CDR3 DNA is TGCAGTGCTAACAGGGGAGACGAGCAGTACTTC. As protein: CSANRGDEQYF.

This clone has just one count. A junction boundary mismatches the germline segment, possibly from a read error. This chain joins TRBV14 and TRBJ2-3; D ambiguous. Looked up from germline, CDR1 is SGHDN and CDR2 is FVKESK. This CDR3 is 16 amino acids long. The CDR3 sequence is CASSQRSVGLGDAQYF. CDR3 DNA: TGTGCCAGCAGCCAGCGCTCCGTGGGTCTAGGAGATGCGCAGTATTTT.